The clone carrying this T cell receptor (beta chain) appeared many times. The source of the sample is a study of regulatory T cells in long-lasting Graves disease. Germline CDR1 is MDHEN and CDR2 is SYDVKM. CDR3 length: 16 amino acids. V was clipped by 1 base and J by 11 bases, with 23 bases between them. Stated time point: newly diagnosed GD, antithyroid drugs for less than 3 months. Generation of the TCR library employed RNA extracted from PBMCs. Assembly of TCR beta libraries relied on iRepertoire HTBI primers together with Arm-PCR of CDR3 regions. Authors' processing steps: Taken together, the samples had 50 to 70 TRBV and around 14 TRBJ segments identified. TCRdb analysed the multiplex PCR reads with MiXCR anew, one entry per CDR3 protein. The authors' filters were not applied to this entry. The sample consists of 350,000 to 550,000 distinct CDR3 sequences, 14% of them appearing once. These data also featured in a second study, about T cells in Graves' hyperthyroidism and ophthalmopathy. That work adds: Patients counted as stable if ophthalmopathy did not develop within 18 months.

The rearrangement uses TRBV28 and TRBJ1-1; D is perhaps TRBD1 (5 bases). The sequenced sample was peripheral blood mononuclear cells (PBMCs), obtained at new diagnosis, from a patient treated with antithyroid drugs. The sequence came from a woman aged 45-65 years with Graves disease. CDR3 coding DNA: TGTGCCAGCAGTTTATATCCGCGACCGGGACCCCCTCTGGCTTTCTTT. As protein: CASSLYPRPGPPLAFF. Filled out from reference TRBV28 and TRBJ1-1, the complete variable domain reads DVKVTQSSRYLVKRTGEKVFLECVQDMDHENMFWYRQDPGLGLRLIYFSYDVKMKEKGDIPEGYSVSREKKERFSLILESASTNQTSMYLCASSLYPRPGPPLAFFGQGTRLTVV.